The 21 T cell receptor beta chains listed next were all sequenced from one sample in a study of shared clonotypes between healthy human individuals. Clones were sequenced by immunoSEQ multiplex PCR, and TCRdb holds only the in-frame ones, with some missing. The repertoire holds 1.6 million or so clones, with 98% to 99% as singletons. Sequencing was performed on naive CD4+ T cells sorted from blood. Subset denoted: CD45RA+ positively selected. These receptors were taken from a man aged 30 to 45 in good health.

The sample holds one count of this clone. This chain connects TRBV25-1 to TRBJ2-3, with D perhaps TRBD2 (6 bases). The CDR3 consists of 15 residues. Trimming took 3 bases from V and 4 from J, leaving 14 bases between them. Germline CDR1 MGHDK, CDR2 SYGVNS. The CDR3, as DNA: TGTGCCAGCAGTGATGCATCCGGGGGTGCAGATACGCAGTATTTT. Its protein is CASSDASGGADTQYF.

V gene TRBV28 combines with J gene TRBJ1-2; the D gene is possibly TRBD1 (5 bases). The CDR3 runs 15 residues. V lost 7 bases, J lost 6 bases, and 21 bases lay in between. The germline V gene encodes CDR1 MDHEN and CDR2 SYDVKM. CDR3 nucleotide sequence: TGTGCCAGCAAAACCACAGGCAGGTTGGTCCATGGCTACACCTTC. Its translation is CASKTTGRLVHGYTF.

The rearrangement uses TRBV5-1 and TRBJ2-5; D call uncertain. Germline V CDR1 and CDR2: SGHRS, YFSETQ. This CDR3 region has 13 residues. V gave up 4 bases and J gave up 5 bases, with 12 bases separating them. CDR3 nucleotide sequence: TGCGCCAGCAGCGCGGTACTTGGGGAGACCCAGTACTTC. Translated: CASSAVLGETQYF.

The J gene is TRBJ1-1, the V gene TRBV6-5, with D perhaps matching TRBD1 (5 bases). This CDR3 has 14 amino acids. Germline V lookup: CDR1 MNHEY, CDR2 SVGAGI. The ends were cut back, 5 bases at V and 3 bases at J, with 13 bases in the middle. CDR3 loop: CASSLTGRDTEAFF. The DNA for the CDR3 is TGTGCCAGCAGTCTTACAGGACGGGACACTGAAGCTTTCTTT.

About this clone: Other DNA variants within this sample encode the same CDR3. The rearrangement joins TRBV5-1 to TRBJ2-5; TRBD1 matches at 8 bases. The CDR3 loop spans 13 amino acids. Looked up from germline, CDR1 is SGHRS and CDR2 is YFSETQ. The trim removed 5 bases at V and 4 bases at J, leaving 4 bases unmatched. The CDR3 loop is CASSGQGSETQYF. CDR3 DNA sequence: TGCGCCAGCAGTGGACAGGGTTCAGAGACCCAGTACTTC.

V usage is TRBV1 and J usage is TRBJ2-7. TRBV1 is a recognized pseudogene. This CDR3 is built from 13 residues. CDR3 bases: TGCACCAGCACCCAACAGGCGGCCTACGAGCAGTACTTC. It translates to CTSTQQAAYEQYF.

The chain has TRBV7-2 and TRBJ2-3; TRBD1 might be the D (5 bases). Germline assignment: CDR1 SGHTA and CDR2 FQGNSA. There are 14 residues in the CDR3. The ends were cut back, 2 bases at V and 4 bases at J, with 10 bases in the middle. CDR3: CASSLHQGADTQYF. In DNA, the CDR3 is TGTGCCAGCAGCTTACATCAGGGTGCAGATACGCAGTATTTT.

The chain links TRBV7-9 to TRBJ2-1, with a weak D call TRBD2 (6 bases). Trimming took off 5 bases at V and 5 bases at J, with 16 bases between the two ends. Germline V CDR1 and CDR2: SEHNR, FQNEAQ (reference sequence). This CDR3 region has 15 residues. CDR3 loop: CASSSRGGINNEQFF. In DNA, the CDR3 is TGTGCCAGCAGCAGCCGGGGCGGGATAAACAATGAGCAGTTCTTC. The full variable domain, its missing parts supplied by reference TRBV7-9 and TRBJ2-1, is DTGVSQNPRHKITKRGQNVTFRCDPISEHNRLYWYRQTLGQGPEFLTYFQNEAQLEKSRLLSDRFSAERPKGSFSTLEIQRTEQGDSAMYLCASSSRGGINNEQFFGPGTRLTVL.

The sample holds one count of this clone. The chain has TRBV6-6 and TRBJ1-2; possible D gene TRBD1, 5 bases. The length of the CDR3 is 14 residues. Looked up from germline, CDR1 is MNHNY and CDR2 is SVGAGI (reference sequence). V was trimmed by 10 bases and J by 5 bases, leaving 20 bases between them. The CDR3 is CAITPGGLEYGYTF. CDR3 DNA sequence: TGTGCCATCACCCCGGGGGGACTTGAGTATGGCTACACCTTC.

The chain is built from TRBV6-1 and TRBJ2-3; D call uncertain. V gave up 1 base and J gave up 0 bases, with 17 bases separating them. Germline CDR1 MNHNS, CDR2 SASEGT. This CDR3 contains 18 residues. The CDR3 here is CASSEVLVSPVSTDTQYF. The DNA of the CDR3 is TGTGCCAGCAGTGAAGTTCTAGTATCGCCCGTAAGCACAGATACGCAGTATTTT.

About this clone: The same CDR3 arises from other DNA sequences in this sample as well. The rearrangement uses TRBV18 and TRBJ2-2; no clear D. The germline V and J ends were trimmed by 1 base and 0 bases, with 3 bases remaining between them. CDR1 is KGHSH, CDR2 LQKENI, per germline. This CDR3 comprises 14 residues. The CDR3, as DNA: TGTGCCAGCTCACCACTTGCGAACACCGGGGAGCTGTTTTTT. Translating gives CASSPLANTGELFF.

In this sample, this clone turned up once. The chain recombines TRBV2 with TRBJ2-3, with 11 bases lining up with TRBD2. The CDR3 is 16 residues long. Losses at the gene ends were 6 bases for V and 5 bases for J; bases not matched to a gene: 10. Germline V gives CDR1 SNHLY, CDR2 FYNNEI. DNA of the CDR3: TGTGCCAGCAGATCCGTAGCGGGAGGGGCGGGAGATACGCAGTATTTT. This encodes CASRSVAGGAGDTQYF.

The rearrangement joins TRBV7-9 to TRBJ2-3, with TRBD2 as a possible D gene (6 bases). The CDR3 length is 17 residues. V was pared by 1 base and J by 5 bases, with 19 bases between. Germline assignment: CDR1 SEHNR and CDR2 FQNEAQ (reference sequence). The CDR3 nucleotides read TGTGCCAGCAGCTTAGGAATTGAACGGGAGTTCAGAGATACGCAGTATTTT. Translation gives CASSLGIEREFRDTQYF.

The rearrangement joins TRBV5-4 to TRBJ2-7, with TRBD2 matching 10 bases. V lost 4 bases to trimming and J lost 0 bases; unmatched junction nucleotides: 4. The V gene's germline CDR1 is SGHNT and CDR2 YYREEE (reference sequence). The CDR3 length is 15 residues. This chain's CDR3 is CASSPGLAISYEQYF. DNA for the CDR3: TGTGCCAGCAGCCCGGGACTAGCGATCTCCTACGAGCAGTACTTC.

The chain employs TRBV11-2 and TRBJ2-7, with D tentatively TRBD1 (5 bases). Germline CDR1 and CDR2: SGHAT and FQNNGV. CDR3 length: 13 residues. V gave up 5 bases and J gave up 6 bases, with 14 bases separating them. CDR3 loop: CASSGATASEQYF. Here the CDR3 DNA reads TGTGCCAGCAGCGGCGCGACAGCTTCCGAGCAGTACTTC.

A remark on this clone: Other DNA sequences in this specimen translate into the identical CDR3. This sequence joins TRBV18 and TRBJ2-1, with no clear D. CDR3 size: 15 residues. Germline V gives CDR1 KGHSH, CDR2 LQKENI. Between the trimmed V and J ends, which lost 2 bases and 0 bases, there was a span of 8 bases. CDR3: CASSPTVSSYNEQFF. The CDR3, as DNA: TGTGCCAGCTCACCAACGGTTAGCTCCTACAATGAGCAGTTCTTC.

The chain combines TRBV23-1 with TRBJ2-7, with 11 nucleotides matching TRBD1. TRBV23-1 is known as an ORF, though its function is uncertain. The CDR3 loop spans 15 amino acids. The J segment lost 3 bases and the V segment lost 4 bases, leaving 5 bases of the junction unmatched. The CDR3 loop reads CASSLPGQGVYEQYF. The CDR3 nucleotides read TGCGCCAGCAGTCTCCCGGGACAGGGGGTCTACGAGCAGTACTTC.

The genes are TRBV5-6 and TRBJ2-7; 9 nucleotides line up with TRBD2. V shed 4 bases, J shed 6 bases, and the junction held 14 bases outside the gene matches. The CDR3 is 16 amino acids. CDR1 and CDR2 (germline): SGHDT, YYEEEE. CDR3 bases: TGTGCCAGCAGCCCGGTGGGGCGGGAGGGGTTTGGCGAGCAGTACTTC. It translates to CASSPVGREGFGEQYF.

The chain uses TRBV6-1 and TRBJ2-7; D not resolved. The CDR3 length is 14 residues. The germline gives CDR1 MNHNS, CDR2 SASEGT. Trimming left V 2 bases short and J 1 base short, with 9 bases between. The CDR3 nucleotides are TGTGCCAGCAGTGAAAAAGGCAGTTCCTACGAGCAGTACTTC. This sequence encodes CASSEKGSSYEQYF.

About this clone itself: Different DNA sequences within this sample yield the same CDR3. This chain connects TRBV6-6 to TRBJ2-3; no firm D call. Germline V gene data show CDR1 as MNHNY and CDR2 as SVGAGI (reference sequence). This CDR3 has 13 amino acids. The V and J ends lost 6 bases and 1 base respectively, with 8 bases between them. The CDR3 reads CASSPQGTDTQYF. The CDR3 DNA reads TGTGCCAGCAGCCCTCAAGGCACAGATACGCAGTATTTT.

The chain's CDR3 is CASSPVRGSGELFF. The CDR3 region has the DNA TGTGCCAGCTCACCGGTCCGGGGGAGCGGGGAGCTGTTTTTT. This chain connects TRBV18 to TRBJ2-2; D perhaps matches TRBD2 (6 bases). The V and J ends lost 3 bases and 7 bases respectively, with 12 bases between them. The germline V gene encodes CDR1 KGHSH and CDR2 LQKENI. The CDR3 contains 14 residues.